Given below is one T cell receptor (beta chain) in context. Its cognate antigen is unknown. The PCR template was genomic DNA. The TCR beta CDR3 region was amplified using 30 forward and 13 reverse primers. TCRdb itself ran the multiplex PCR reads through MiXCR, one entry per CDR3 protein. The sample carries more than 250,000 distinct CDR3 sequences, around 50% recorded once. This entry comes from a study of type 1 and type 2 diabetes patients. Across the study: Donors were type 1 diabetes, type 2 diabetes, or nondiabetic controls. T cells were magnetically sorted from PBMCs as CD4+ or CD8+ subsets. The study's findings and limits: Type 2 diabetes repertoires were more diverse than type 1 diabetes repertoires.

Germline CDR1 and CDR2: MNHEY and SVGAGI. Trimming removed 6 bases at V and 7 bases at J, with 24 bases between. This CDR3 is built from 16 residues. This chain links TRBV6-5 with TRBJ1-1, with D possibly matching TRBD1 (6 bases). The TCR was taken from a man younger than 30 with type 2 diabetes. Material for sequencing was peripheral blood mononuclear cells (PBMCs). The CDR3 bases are TGTGCCAGCAGCGACCGTCCTATACTCTGGACAGTTGAAGCTTTCTTT. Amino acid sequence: CASSDRPILWTVEAFF.